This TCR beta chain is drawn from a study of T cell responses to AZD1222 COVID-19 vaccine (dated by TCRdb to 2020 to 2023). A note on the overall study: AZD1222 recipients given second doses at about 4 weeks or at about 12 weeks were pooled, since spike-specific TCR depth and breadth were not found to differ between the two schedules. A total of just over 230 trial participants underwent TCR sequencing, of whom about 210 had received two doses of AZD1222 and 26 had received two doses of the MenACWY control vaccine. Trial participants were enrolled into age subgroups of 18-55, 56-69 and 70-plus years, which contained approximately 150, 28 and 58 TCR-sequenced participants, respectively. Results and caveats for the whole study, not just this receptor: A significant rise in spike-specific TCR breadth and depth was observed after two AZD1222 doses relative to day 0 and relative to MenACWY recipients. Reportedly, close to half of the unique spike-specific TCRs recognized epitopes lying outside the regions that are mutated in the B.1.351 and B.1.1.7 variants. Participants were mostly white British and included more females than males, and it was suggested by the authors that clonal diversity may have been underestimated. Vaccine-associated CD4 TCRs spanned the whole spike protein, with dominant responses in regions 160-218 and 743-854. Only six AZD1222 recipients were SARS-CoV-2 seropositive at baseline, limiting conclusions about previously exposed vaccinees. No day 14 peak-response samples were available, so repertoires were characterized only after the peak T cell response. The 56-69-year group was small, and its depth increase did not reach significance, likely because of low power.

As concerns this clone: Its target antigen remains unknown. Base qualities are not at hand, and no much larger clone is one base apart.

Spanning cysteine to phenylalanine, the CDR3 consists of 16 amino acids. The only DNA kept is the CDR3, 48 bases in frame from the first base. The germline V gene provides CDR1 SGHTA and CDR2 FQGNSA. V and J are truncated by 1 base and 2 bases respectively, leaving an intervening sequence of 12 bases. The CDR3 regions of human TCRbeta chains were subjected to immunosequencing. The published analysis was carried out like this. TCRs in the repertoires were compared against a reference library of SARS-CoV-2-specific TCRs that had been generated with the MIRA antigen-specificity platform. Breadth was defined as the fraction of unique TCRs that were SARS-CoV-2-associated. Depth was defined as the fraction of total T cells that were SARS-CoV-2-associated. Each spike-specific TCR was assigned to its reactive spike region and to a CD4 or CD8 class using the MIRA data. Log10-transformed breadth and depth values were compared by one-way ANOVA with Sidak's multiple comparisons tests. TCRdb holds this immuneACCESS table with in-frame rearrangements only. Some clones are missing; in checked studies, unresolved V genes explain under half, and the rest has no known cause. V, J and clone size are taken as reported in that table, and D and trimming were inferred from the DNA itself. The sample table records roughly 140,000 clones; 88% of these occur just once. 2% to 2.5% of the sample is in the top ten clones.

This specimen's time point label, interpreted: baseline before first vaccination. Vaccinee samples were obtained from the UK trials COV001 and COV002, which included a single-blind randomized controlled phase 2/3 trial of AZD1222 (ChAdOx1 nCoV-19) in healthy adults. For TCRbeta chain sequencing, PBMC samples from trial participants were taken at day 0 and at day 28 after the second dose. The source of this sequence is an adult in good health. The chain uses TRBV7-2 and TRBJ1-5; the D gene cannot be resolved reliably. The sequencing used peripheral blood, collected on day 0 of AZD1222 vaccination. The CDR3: CASSLDNGIGNQPQHF. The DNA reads TGTGCCAGCAGCTTAGATAATGGTATAGGCAATCAGCCCCAGCATTTT.